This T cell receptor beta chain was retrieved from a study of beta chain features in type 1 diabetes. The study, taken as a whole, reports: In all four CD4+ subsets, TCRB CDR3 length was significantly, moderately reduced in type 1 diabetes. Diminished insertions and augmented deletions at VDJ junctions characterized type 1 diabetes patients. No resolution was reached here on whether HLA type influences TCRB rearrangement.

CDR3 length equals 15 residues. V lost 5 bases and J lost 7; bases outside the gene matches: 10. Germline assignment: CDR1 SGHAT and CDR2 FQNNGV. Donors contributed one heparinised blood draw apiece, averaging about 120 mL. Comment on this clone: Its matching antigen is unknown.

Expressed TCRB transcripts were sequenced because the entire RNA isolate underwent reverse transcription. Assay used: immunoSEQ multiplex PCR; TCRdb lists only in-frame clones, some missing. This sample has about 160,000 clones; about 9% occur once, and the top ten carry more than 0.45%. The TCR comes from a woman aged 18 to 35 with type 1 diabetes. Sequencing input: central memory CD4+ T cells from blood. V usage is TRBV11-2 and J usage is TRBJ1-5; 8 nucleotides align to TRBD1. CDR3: CASSPQGGRGQPQHF. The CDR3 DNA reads TGTGCCAGCAGCCCACAGGGGGGAAGGGGGCAGCCCCAGCATTTT.